One sample yielded the 19 T cell receptor beta chains listed below, sequenced in a study of monozygotic twins with inflammatory bowel disease. One entry per CDR3 protein, without DNA, is what TCRdb gives after re-calling the 5' RACE reads. In total, the table holds around 190,000 distinct CDR3 sequences. Sequencing was performed on blood. The receptors were sampled from a human donor with ulcerative colitis or Crohn's disease, or a healthy co-twin of an affected twin (not recorded which).

The chain couples TRBV6-5 to TRBJ1-2; the TCRdb call, TRBD1, lacks DNA for checking. The CDR3 runs 13 residues. Germline V CDR1 and CDR2: MNHEY, SVGAGI. CDR3: CASSYSAGRGYTF.

This chain connects TRBV27 to TRBJ1-5; lacking DNA, the TRBD1 call made by TCRdb goes unchecked. The CDR3 has 18 residues. Germline V gene data show CDR1 as MNHEY and CDR2 as SMNVEV (reference sequence). The CDR3 loop is CASSPRFRDGIRFLPQHF.

The chain uses TRBV12-3 or TRBV12-4 and TRBJ2-1; TCRdb returns TRBD1, unconfirmable since there is no DNA. CDR3 length equals 15 residues. The CDR3 region is CASRLIGGEHNEQFF.

This rearrangement joins TRBV18 to TRBJ2-7; there is no DNA to check the TCRdb D call of TRBD1. This CDR3 comprises 18 residues. The germline CDR1 and CDR2 sequences are KGHSH and LQKENI. CDR3 in amino acids: CASSQPTYAGASSYEQYF.

This chain connects TRBV5-1 to TRBJ1-1. CDR1 and CDR2 (germline): SGHRS, YFSETQ. The CDR3 is 15 residues long. The CDR3 sequence is CASSLGGTANTEAFF. Supplemented by reference TRBV5-1 and TRBJ1-1, the full variable domain reads KAGVTQTPRYLIKTRGQQVTLSCSPISGHRSVSWYQQTPGQGLQFLFEYFSETQRNKGNFPGRFSGRQFSNSRSEMNVSTLELGDSALYLCASSLGGTANTEAFFGQGTRLTVV.

The chain recombines TRBV20-1 with TRBJ1-3. This CDR3 has 12 amino acids. Looked up from germline, CDR1 is DFQATT and CDR2 is SNEGSKA (reference sequence). CDR3 in amino acids: CSAGYSGNTIYF.

This rearrangement joins TRBV7-9 to TRBJ1-2. Germline values: CDR1 SEHNR, CDR2 FQNEAQ (reference sequence). The CDR3 is made up of 12 amino acids. The CDR3 loop reads CASSLDIYGYTF. Full variable domain (missing parts from reference TRBV7-9 and TRBJ1-2): DTGVSQNPRHKITKRGQNVTFRCDPISEHNRLYWYRQTLGQGPEFLTYFQNEAQLEKSRLLSDRFSAERPKGSFSTLEIQRTEQGDSAMYLCASSLDIYGYTFGSGTRLTVV.

The J gene is TRBJ1-4, the V gene TRBV18; no DNA is available, so the TRBD1 call from TCRdb remains unchecked. The germline gives CDR1 KGHSH, CDR2 LQKENI. The CDR3 is 15 residues long. Here the CDR3 reads CASSPNSGFGEKLFF.

The V and J genes are TRBV29-1 and TRBJ2-1; the TRBD2 assignment by TCRdb is unverifiable without DNA. Per the germline V gene, CDR1 is SQVTM and CDR2 is ANQGSEA. The CDR3 sequence is 13 residues long. The CDR3 loop is CSVDRSSGGEQFF.

This chain joins TRBV6-2 or TRBV6-3 and TRBJ1-1. CDR3 size: 17 residues. Germline loops: CDR1 MNHEY, CDR2 SVGEGT. This CDR3 is CASSYLKGPLVNTEAFF.

J is TRBJ2-7 and V is TRBV3-1. The CDR3 has 12 residues. Germline CDR1 is LGHDT and CDR2 is YNNKEL (reference sequence). This chain's CDR3 is CASSQNFGEQYF.

The rearrangement uses TRBV4-2 and TRBJ2-4; TCRdb gives TRBD2 as the D gene, but with no DNA this cannot be confirmed. Germline V lookup: CDR1 LGHNA, CDR2 YNFKEQ. The CDR3 has 14 amino acids. CDR3 region: CASSQEVGENIQYF.

The CDR3: CASSRGLDGNTIYF. V is TRBV10-2 and J is TRBJ1-3. From germline, CDR1 is WSHSY and CDR2 SAAADI. This CDR3 is 14 amino acids long.

The chain couples TRBV2 to TRBJ1-1. The CDR3 sequence is 14 residues long. Per the germline V gene, CDR1 is SNHLY and CDR2 is FYNNEI. The CDR3 is CASSERGAVTEAFF.

The gene calls are TRBV9 and TRBJ2-2. From germline, CDR1 is SGDLS and CDR2 YYNGEE. This CDR3 is 15 amino acids long. The CDR3 sequence is CASSHDLATTGELFF.

V gene TRBV6-1 combines with J gene TRBJ1-2. CDR1 is MNHNS and CDR2 is SASEGT in the germline V gene. The length of the CDR3 is 12 residues. This CDR3 reads CASSSGNYGYTF.

V gene TRBV5-4 combines with J gene TRBJ2-1. The CDR3 length is 12 residues. CDR1 is SGHNT and CDR2 is YYREEE in the germline V gene (reference sequence). CDR3 loop: CASSSLYNEQFF.

The V and J genes are TRBV5-4 and TRBJ2-7. CDR1 is SGHNT and CDR2 is YYREEE in the germline V gene (reference sequence). The CDR3 sequence is 15 residues long. CDR3 sequence: CASSGGGGLTYEQYF.

J is TRBJ1-4 and V is TRBV5-5. Looked up from germline, CDR1 is SGHKS and CDR2 is YYEKEE (reference sequence). The CDR3 runs to 14 residues. CDR3 in amino acids: CASTRLQPGEKLFF.